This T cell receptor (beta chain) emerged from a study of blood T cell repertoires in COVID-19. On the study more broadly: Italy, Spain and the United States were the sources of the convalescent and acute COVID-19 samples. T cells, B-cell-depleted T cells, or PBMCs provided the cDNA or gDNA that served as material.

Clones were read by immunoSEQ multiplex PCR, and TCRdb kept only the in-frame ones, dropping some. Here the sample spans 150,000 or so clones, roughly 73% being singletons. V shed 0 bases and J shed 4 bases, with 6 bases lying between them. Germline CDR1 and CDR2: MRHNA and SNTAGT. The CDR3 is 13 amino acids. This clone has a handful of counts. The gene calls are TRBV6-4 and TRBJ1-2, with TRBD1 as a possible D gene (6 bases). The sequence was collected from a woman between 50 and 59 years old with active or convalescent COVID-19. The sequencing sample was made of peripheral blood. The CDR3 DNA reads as TGTGCCAGCAGTGACTCAGGGGGCTATGGCTACACCTTC. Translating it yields CASSDSGGYGYTF.